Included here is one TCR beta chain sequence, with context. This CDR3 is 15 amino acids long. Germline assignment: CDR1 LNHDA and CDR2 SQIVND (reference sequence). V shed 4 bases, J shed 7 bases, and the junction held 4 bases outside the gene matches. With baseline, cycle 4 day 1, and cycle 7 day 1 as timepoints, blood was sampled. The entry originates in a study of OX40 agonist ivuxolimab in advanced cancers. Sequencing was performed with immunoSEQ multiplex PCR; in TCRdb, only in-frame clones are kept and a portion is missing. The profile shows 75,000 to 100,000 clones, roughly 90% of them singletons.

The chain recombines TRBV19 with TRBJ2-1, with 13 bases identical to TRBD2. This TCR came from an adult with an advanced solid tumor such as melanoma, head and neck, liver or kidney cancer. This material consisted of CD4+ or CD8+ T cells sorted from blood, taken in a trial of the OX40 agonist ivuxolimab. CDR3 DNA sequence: TGTGCCAGTAGTACAACTAGCGGGAGGGCTAATGAGCAGTTCTTC. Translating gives CASSTTSGRANEQFF.